These 3 T cell receptor beta chains were all obtained from the same sample, sequenced in a study of graft-versus-host responses after intestinal transplantation. For these receptors, no antigen is known. The assay was immunoSEQ multiplex PCR, and TCRdb's table has in-frame clones only and misses some. The table includes around 89,000 clones, less than 95% detected once. Material: unstimulated CD8+ T cells sorted from spleen or lymph node cells, obtained before transplant. The origin of the receptors is a human donor who was the organ donor for an intestinal transplant.

The chain combines TRBV27 with TRBJ2-7; D not resolved. The V gene lost 2 bases and the J gene lost 4 bases, with 9 bases spanning the gap. Germline V lookup: CDR1 MNHEY, CDR2 SMNVEV (reference sequence). The CDR3 is 13 amino acids. CDR3 in DNA: TGTGCCAGCAGTTTAAGCTACGGTTACGAGCAGTACTTC. Its protein is CASSLSYGYEQYF.

The rearrangement links TRBV6-1 to TRBJ2-1; 11 nucleotides match TRBD2. There are 16 residues in the CDR3. Germline V gene lookup returns CDR1 MNHNS and CDR2 SASEGT. V trimming: 1 base; J trimming: 7 bases; junction bases outside the gene matches: 6. The CDR3 DNA is TGTGCCAGCAGTGAAGGCACTAGCGGGGGATTTAATGAGCAGTTCTTC. It codes for CASSEGTSGGFNEQFF.

The CDR3 protein is CASSIRSSNQPQHF. The CDR3 DNA follows: TGTGCCAGCAGTATACGGTCTAGCAATCAGCCCCAGCATTTT. The chain joins TRBV27 to TRBJ1-5; no firm D call. V lost 5 bases to trimming and J lost 0 bases, with 8 bases between them. The CDR3 is 14 residues long. Germline loops: CDR1 MNHEY, CDR2 SMNVEV (reference sequence).